This TCR beta chain is from a study of Ad26.COV2.S vaccination and SARS-CoV-2 variants. Overall study context: Intramuscular Ad26.COV2.S doses were given once or twice, 56 days apart. Overall study results and limits: Placebo recipients and vaccine recipients were similar in non-spike TCR breadth. Breadth, reportedly substantial, characterized the spike-specific CD8+ and CD4+ T cell responses after vaccination.

The treatment: around 19 received Ad26.COV2.S at low or high dose, single or two shots; several received placebo; per-sample allocation not given. Sampling occurred on day 63 after the first vaccine or placebo injection. This clone occurred once. Its antigen remains unidentified. This CDR3 has 13 residues. With V trimmed by 6 bases and J by 5 bases, 6 bases remained unmatched. The germline CDR1 and CDR2 sequences are MNHEY and SVGEGT. The assay was immunoSEQ multiplex PCR, and TCRdb's table has in-frame clones only and misses some. The data show approximately 300,000 clones, around 84% seen once. The source material was peripheral blood, sampled in a trial of Ad26.COV2.S vaccine versus placebo. The clonotype originates from a person between 18 and 59 years old who received the Ad26.COV2.S COVID-19 vaccine or a placebo. The rearrangement joins TRBV6-2 or TRBV6-3 to TRBJ2-7, with 8 bases identical to TRBD1. CDR3 region: CASSGPDRDEQYF. The DNA for the CDR3 is TGTGCCAGCAGCGGCCCGGACAGGGACGAGCAGTACTTC.